Following are 21 T cell receptor beta chains from one sample sequenced in a study of response to subunit inactivated influenza vaccine. TCRdb reprocessed the RT-PCR reads via MiXCR and lists one record per CDR3 protein. The repertoire holds 650,000 to 700,000 distinct CDR3 sequences, about a sixth seen once, with around a tenth in the top ten. Here the sequenced sample was PBMCs from blood, taken roughly 12 days after vaccination. Every receptor here comes from a man between 45 and 60 years old who received an inactivated influenza vaccine.

This clonotype was detected once. The chain combines TRBV5-6 with TRBJ2-3; perhaps D is TRBD1 or TRBD2 (5 bases each). The germline V and J ends were trimmed by 4 bases and 5 bases, with 20 bases remaining between them. CDR3 length: 16 residues. Germline CDR1 is SGHDT and CDR2 is YYEEEE. The CDR3 is CASSRNTGTPGDTQYF. Here the CDR3 DNA reads TGTGCCAGCAGCCGGAACACCGGGACGCCAGGAGATACGCAGTATTTT.

This clonotype came up a few times. This chain uses TRBV11-2 with TRBJ2-2; D possibly matches TRBD1 or TRBD2 (5 bases each). Germline V CDR1 and CDR2: SGHAT, FQNNGV. CDR3 length: 14 amino acids. V was clipped by 1 base and J by 6 bases, with 9 bases between them. CDR3 in amino acids: CASSLAGQAGELFF. The DNA for the CDR3 is TGTGCCAGCAGCTTAGCGGGGCAGGCCGGGGAGCTGTTTTTT.

The V and J genes are TRBV20-1 and TRBJ2-6; D ambiguous. CDR1 is DFQATT, CDR2 SNEGSKA, per germline (reference sequence). The V end lost 5 bases, the J end lost 4 bases, and 6 bases lay between the germline ends. CDR3 size: 12 residues. CDR3 DNA: TGCAGTGCTCTGAGCGGGGCCAACGTCCTGACTTTC. It specifies CSALSGANVLTF.

Only a few counts were recorded for this clonotype. The gene calls are TRBV7-6 and TRBJ2-1, with a weak D call TRBD1 (5 bases). V shed 1 base and J shed 6 bases, with 16 bases lying between them. The CDR3 runs to 16 residues. Germline CDR1 and CDR2: SGHVS and FNYEAQ. DNA for the CDR3: TGTGCCAGCAGCTTAGTCCCGTCTCCCCAGGGCAATGAGCAGTTCTTC. Its translation is CASSLVPSPQGNEQFF.

CDR3 sequence reads: CASRPGRTYNEQFF. For the CDR3, the DNA is TGTGCCAGCCGGCCGGGGAGGACTTACAATGAGCAGTTCTTC. The chain has TRBV6-1 and TRBJ2-1, with D maybe TRBD2 (6 bases). The CDR3 is 14 residues long. CDR1 is MNHNS and CDR2 is SASEGT in the germline V gene. Trimming removed 8 bases from V and 4 bases from J, with 15 bases in between.

J is TRBJ2-2 and V is TRBV3-1; D is uncertain. V gave up 4 bases and J gave up 3 bases, with 18 bases separating them. The CDR3 totals 17 residues. CDR1 is LGHDT and CDR2 is YNNKEL in the germline V gene (reference sequence). The CDR3 DNA reads as TGTGCCAGCAGCCCCGAACTGAGGATCCTTCACACCGGGGAGCTGTTTTTT. Amino acid sequence: CASSPELRILHTGELFF.

J is TRBJ2-7 and V is TRBV6-5; a weak D match, TRBD2 (6 bases). The germline V gene has CDR1 MNHEY and CDR2 SVGAGI. The CDR3 consists of 15 residues. With 11 bases removed from V and 0 bases from J, the gap between germline ends came to 20 bases. CDR3 in amino acids: CASKNGISGSYEQYF. The CDR3 region has the DNA TGTGCCTCCAAGAACGGGATTAGCGGCTCCTACGAGCAGTACTTC.

This clonotype was seen only a few times. The chain links TRBV4-3 to TRBJ1-4; D is uncertain. Germline V gene lookup returns CDR1 LGHNA and CDR2 YSLEER. This CDR3 has 12 amino acids. V lost 4 bases and J 14 bases, leaving 14 bases between the germline ends. CDR3 residues: CASSPGGRGLFF. DNA for the CDR3: TGCGCCAGCAGCCCTGGCGGGCGAGGGCTGTTTTTT.

The rearrangement joins TRBV9 to TRBJ2-7, with TRBD2 matching over 9 bases. Germline CDR1 reads SGDLS; CDR2 reads YYNGEE. This CDR3 spans 15 amino acids. J gave up 4 bases and V 1 base, and 6 bases lay outside the gene matches. The CDR3 sequence: CASSVSAGGIYEQYF. The CDR3 DNA reads as TGTGCCAGCAGCGTAAGTGCGGGAGGGATATACGAGCAGTACTTC.

V gene TRBV20-1 combines with J gene TRBJ2-1, with TRBD2 matching over 10 bases. This CDR3 region has 13 residues. CDR1 is DFQATT and CDR2 is SNEGSKA in the germline V gene (reference sequence). J gave up 8 bases and V 5 bases, and 6 bases lay outside the gene matches. CDR3 sequence (DNA): TGCAGTGCTGCTAGCGGGGGACTCTATGAGCAGTTCTTC. Translation: CSAASGGLYEQFF.

This clonotype was detected a few times. The V and J genes are TRBV19 and TRBJ2-1; 10 bases fit TRBD2. The germline gives CDR1 LNHDA, CDR2 SQIVND (reference sequence). Unmatched junction bases numbered 8, after V lost 4 bases and J lost 8 bases. The CDR3 has 15 residues. The CDR3, as DNA: TGTGCCAGTAGTAGGGGTCTAGCGGGAGTCTATGAGCAGTTCTTC. As protein: CASSRGLAGVYEQFF.

The CDR3 reads CASSLGPGVSGELFF. The CDR3 DNA is TGTGCCAGCAGCTTGGGCCCTGGGGTTTCCGGGGAGCTGTTTTTT. J is TRBJ2-2 and V is TRBV5-6; D gene unclear. Germline V gives CDR1 SGHDT, CDR2 YYEEEE. The CDR3 consists of 15 residues. Trimming stripped 0 bases from V and 6 bases from J, with 12 bases between.

This clonotype was recorded a few times. The chain recombines TRBV20-1 with TRBJ2-1, with 12 bases matching TRBD2. The CDR3 loop spans 15 amino acids. The J segment lost 7 bases and the V segment lost 1 base, leaving 5 bases of the junction unmatched. Germline V gives CDR1 DFQATT, CDR2 SNEGSKA (reference sequence). The CDR3 spells CSARGLAGVGNEQFF. The CDR3 DNA sequence: TGCAGTGCTAGAGGACTAGCGGGAGTTGGAAATGAGCAGTTCTTC.

V and J are TRBV5-4 and TRBJ2-5; 7 bases line up with TRBD1. V dropped 0 bases and J dropped 1; count of bases not matched to a gene: 6. This CDR3 spans 16 amino acids. Germline V lookup: CDR1 SGHNT, CDR2 YYREEE (reference sequence). CDR3 protein: CASSLVGQQIQETQYF. DNA of the CDR3: TGTGCCAGCAGCTTGGTGGGACAGCAAATCCAAGAGACCCAGTACTTC.

As concerns this clonotype: The CDR3 ends on some other residue instead of the conserved phenylalanine or tryptophan, so this is likely a read error. No DNA is shown, since the ends of the CDR3 on it are uncertain; the CDR3 is the one TCRdb lists. The chain uses TRBV19 and TRBJ1-1; the table's D call, TRBD1, was not checked against the DNA. Germline V gives CDR1 LNHDA, CDR2 SQIVND (reference sequence). The CDR3 length equals 10 residues, ends included. CDR3 loop: CASSIFDRRI.

This clonotype turned up a few times. The rearrangement joins TRBV12-3 or TRBV12-4 to TRBJ2-1; possible D gene TRBD2, 6 bases. There are 14 residues in the CDR3. Trimming left V 7 bases short and J 9 bases short, with 19 bases between. The CDR3, as DNA: TGTGCCAGCAAAATCGCGGTTGCGGGGAGTGAGCAGTTCTTC. Translated, it gives CASKIAVAGSEQFF.

In this sample, this clonotype turned up many times. V gene TRBV5-1 combines with J gene TRBJ2-7, with 7 bases matching TRBD1. V lost 1 base and J lost 1; bases outside the gene matches: 8. The CDR3 is 16 residues long. Germline CDR1 and CDR2: SGHRS and YFSETQ. As DNA, the CDR3 is TGCGCCAGCAGCTTGATGATCGGGACAGCGTCCTACGAGCAGTACTTC. Translating it yields CASSLMIGTASYEQYF.

The rearrangement links TRBV6-1 to TRBJ1-2; no definite D call. This CDR3 contains 14 residues. Trimming shortened V by 5 bases and J by 8 bases, and 18 bases separated the two germline ends. Per the germline V gene, CDR1 is MNHNS and CDR2 is SASEGT. This CDR3 is CASSRYPGGYGYTF. The CDR3 coding sequence is TGTGCCAGCAGTCGATACCCCGGCGGCTACGGCTACACCTTC.

Concerning this clonotype: The junction differs from germline at one of its ends, possibly a read error. The chain couples TRBV7-7 to TRBJ2-1; tentative D call: TRBD2 (7 bases). The germline gives CDR1 SSHAT, CDR2 FNYEAQ (reference sequence). This CDR3 comprises 20 residues. CDR3 loop: CASSLAPSRAGAPSYNEQFF. The CDR3 DNA is TGTGCTAGCAGCTTAGCTCCTTCGAGGGCGGGGGCCCCCTCCTACAATGAGCAGTTCTTC.

The chain employs TRBV11-1 and TRBJ2-2; 13 nucleotides line up with TRBD2. The CDR3 sequence is 18 residues long. CDR1 is SGHAT, CDR2 FQDESV, per germline (reference sequence). With V trimmed by 9 bases and J by 0 bases, 10 bases remained unmatched. The CDR3 sequence is CASRTSGGQIANTGELFF. For the CDR3, the DNA is TGTGCCAGTCGGACTAGCGGGGGCCAGATAGCGAACACCGGGGAGCTGTTTTTT.

In this sample, this clonotype turned up once. This chain connects TRBV28 to TRBJ2-1; D remains unclear. Deletions cut 1 base from V and 3 bases from J, with 13 bases between. The germline V gene encodes CDR1 MDHEN and CDR2 SYDVKM. This CDR3 region has 16 residues. The CDR3 nucleotides read TGTGCCAGCAGTTTATTCGCTCCTGGTGGCTACAATGAGCAGTTCTTC. It yields the protein CASSLFAPGGYNEQFF. The variable domain in full, with the rest retrieved from reference TRBV28 and TRBJ2-1, is DVKVTQSSRYLVKRTGEKVFLECVQDMDHENMFWYRQDPGLGLRLIYFSYDVKMKEKGDIPEGYSVSREKKERFSLILESASTNQTSMYLCASSLFAPGGYNEQFFGPGTRLTVL.